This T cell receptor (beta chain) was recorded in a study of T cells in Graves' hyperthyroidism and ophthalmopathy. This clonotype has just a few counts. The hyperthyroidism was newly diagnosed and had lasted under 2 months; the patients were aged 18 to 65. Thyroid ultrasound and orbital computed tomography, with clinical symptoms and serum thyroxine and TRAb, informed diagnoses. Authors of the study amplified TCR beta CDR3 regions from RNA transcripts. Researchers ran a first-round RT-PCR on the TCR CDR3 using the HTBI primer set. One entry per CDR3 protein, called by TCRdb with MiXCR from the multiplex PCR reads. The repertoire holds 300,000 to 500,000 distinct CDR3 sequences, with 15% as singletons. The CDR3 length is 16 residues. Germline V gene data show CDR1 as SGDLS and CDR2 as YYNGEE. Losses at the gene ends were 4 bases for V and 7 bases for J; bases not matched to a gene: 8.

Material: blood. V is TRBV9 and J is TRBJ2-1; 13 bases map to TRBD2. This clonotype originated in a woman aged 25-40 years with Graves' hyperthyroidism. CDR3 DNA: TGTGCCAGCAGCCAAGGGACTAGCGGGGCACAGAATGAGCAGTTCTTC. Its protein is CASSQGTSGAQNEQFF.